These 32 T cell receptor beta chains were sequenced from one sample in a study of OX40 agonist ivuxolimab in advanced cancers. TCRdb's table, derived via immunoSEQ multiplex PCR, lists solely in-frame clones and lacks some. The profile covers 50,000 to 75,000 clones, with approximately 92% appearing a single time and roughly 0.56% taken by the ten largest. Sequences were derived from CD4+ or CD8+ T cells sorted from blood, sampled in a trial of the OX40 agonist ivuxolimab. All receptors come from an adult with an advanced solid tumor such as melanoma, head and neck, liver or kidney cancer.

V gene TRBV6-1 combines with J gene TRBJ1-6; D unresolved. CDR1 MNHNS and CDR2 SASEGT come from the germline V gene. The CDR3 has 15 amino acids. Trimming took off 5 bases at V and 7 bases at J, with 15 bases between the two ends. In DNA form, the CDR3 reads TGTGCCAGCAGTAAGACTTATGACAAGAATTCACCCCTCCACTTT. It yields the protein CASSKTYDKNSPLHF.

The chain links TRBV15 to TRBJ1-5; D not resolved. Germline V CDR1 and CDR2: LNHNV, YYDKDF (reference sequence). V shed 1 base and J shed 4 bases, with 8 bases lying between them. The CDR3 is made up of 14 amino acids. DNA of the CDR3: TGTGCCACCAGCAGAGTTGGGATTAATCAGCCCCAGCATTTT. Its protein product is CATSRVGINQPQHF.

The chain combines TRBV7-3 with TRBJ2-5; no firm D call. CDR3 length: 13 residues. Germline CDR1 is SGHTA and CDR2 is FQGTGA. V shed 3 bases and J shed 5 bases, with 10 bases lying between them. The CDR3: CASSLAIGETQYF. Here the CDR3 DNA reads TGTGCCAGCAGCTTGGCCATCGGGGAGACCCAGTACTTC.

The CDR3 nucleotides read TGTGCCAGTAGTAGCGGAGATTGGGATACGCAGTATTTT. Translated: CASSSGDWDTQYF. The rearrangement links TRBV19 to TRBJ2-3; D not certain. The CDR3 covers 13 residues. Per the germline V gene, CDR1 is LNHDA and CDR2 is SQIVND (reference sequence). V was shortened by 4 bases and J by 6 bases, with 11 bases between the two germline ends.

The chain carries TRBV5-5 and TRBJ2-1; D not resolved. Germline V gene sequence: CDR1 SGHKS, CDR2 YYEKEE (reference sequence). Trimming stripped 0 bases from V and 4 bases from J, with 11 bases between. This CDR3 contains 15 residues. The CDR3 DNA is TGTGCCAGCAGCTTGGACGGCCCTGATTACAATGAGCAGTTCTTC. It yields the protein CASSLDGPDYNEQFF.

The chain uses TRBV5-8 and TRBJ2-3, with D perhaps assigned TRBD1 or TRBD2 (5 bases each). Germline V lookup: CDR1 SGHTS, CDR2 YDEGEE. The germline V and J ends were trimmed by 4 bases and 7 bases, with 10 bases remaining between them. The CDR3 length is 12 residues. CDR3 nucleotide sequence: TGTGCCAGCAGCCAGGGAGTGAATACGCAGTATTTT. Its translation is CASSQGVNTQYF.

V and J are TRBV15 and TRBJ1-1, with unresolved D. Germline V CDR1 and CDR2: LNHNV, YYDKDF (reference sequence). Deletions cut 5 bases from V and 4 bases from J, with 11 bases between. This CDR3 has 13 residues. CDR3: CATSSGGGTEAFF. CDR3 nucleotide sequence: TGTGCCACCAGCTCCGGTGGAGGCACTGAAGCTTTCTTT. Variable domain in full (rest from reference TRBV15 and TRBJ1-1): DAMVIQNPRYQVTQFGKPVTLSCSQTLNHNVMYWYQQKSSQAPKLLFHYYDKDFNNEADTPDNFQSRRPNTSFCFLDIRSPGLGDTAMYLCATSSGGGTEAFFGQGTRLTVV.

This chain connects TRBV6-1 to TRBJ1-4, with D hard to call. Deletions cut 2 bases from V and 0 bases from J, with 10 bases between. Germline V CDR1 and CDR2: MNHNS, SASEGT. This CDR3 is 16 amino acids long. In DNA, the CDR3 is TGTGCCAGCAGTGAAAGAACCGGTTCAACTAATGAAAAACTGTTTTTT. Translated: CASSERTGSTNEKLFF.

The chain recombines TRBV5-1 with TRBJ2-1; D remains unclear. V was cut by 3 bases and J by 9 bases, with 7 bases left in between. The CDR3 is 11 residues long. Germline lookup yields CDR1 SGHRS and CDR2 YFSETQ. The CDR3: CASSYPGEQFF. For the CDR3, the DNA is TGCGCCAGCAGCTACCCGGGTGAGCAGTTCTTC.

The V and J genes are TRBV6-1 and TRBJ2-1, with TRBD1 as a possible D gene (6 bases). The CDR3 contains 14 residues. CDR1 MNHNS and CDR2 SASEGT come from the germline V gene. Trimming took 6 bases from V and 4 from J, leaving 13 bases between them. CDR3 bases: TGTGCCAGCAGGGACAGCCAAGTATACAATGAGCAGTTCTTC. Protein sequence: CASRDSQVYNEQFF.

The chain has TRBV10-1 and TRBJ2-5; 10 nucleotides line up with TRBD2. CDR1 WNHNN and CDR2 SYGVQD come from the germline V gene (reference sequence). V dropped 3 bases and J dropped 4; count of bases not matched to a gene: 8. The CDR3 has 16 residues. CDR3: CASSEPRTSGRETQYF. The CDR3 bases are TGCGCCAGCAGTGAACCGCGGACTAGCGGTAGAGAGACCCAGTACTTC.

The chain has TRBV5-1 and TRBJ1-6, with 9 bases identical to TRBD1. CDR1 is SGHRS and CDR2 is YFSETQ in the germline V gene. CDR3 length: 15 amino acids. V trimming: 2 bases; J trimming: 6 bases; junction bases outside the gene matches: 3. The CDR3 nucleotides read TGCGCCAGCAGCTTAATGGGACAGGGTAATTCACCCCTCCACTTT. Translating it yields CASSLMGQGNSPLHF.

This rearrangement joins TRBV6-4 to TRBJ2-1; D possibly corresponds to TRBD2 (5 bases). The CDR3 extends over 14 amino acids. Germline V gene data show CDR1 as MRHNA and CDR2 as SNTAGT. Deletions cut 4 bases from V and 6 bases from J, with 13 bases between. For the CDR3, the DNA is TGTGCCAGCAGTGTTTCTAGCCCCCCCAATGAGCAGTTCTTC. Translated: CASSVSSPPNEQFF.

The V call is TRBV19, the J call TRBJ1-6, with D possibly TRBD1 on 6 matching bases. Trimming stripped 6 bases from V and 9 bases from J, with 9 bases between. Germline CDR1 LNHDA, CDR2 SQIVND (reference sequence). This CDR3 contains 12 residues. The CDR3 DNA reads TGTGCCAGTAGGGGGACAAGTTCACCCCTCCACTTT. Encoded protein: CASRGTSSPLHF. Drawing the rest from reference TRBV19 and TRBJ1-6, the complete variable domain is DGGITQSPKYLFRKEGQNVTLSCEQNLNHDAMYWYRQDPGQGLRLIYYSQIVNDFQKGDIAEGYSVSREKKESFPLTVTSAQKNPTAFYLCASRGTSSPLHFGNGTRLTVT.

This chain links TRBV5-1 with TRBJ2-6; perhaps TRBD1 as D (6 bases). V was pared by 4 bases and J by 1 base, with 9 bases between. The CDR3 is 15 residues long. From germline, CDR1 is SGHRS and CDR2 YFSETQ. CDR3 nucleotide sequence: TGCGCCAGCAGCGCACAGGGTTCTGGGGCCAACGTCCTGACTTTC. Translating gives CASSAQGSGANVLTF.

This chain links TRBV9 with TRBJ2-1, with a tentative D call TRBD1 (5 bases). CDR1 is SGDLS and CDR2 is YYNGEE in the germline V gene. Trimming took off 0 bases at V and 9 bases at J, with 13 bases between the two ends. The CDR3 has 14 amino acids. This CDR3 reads CASSVESGWREQFF. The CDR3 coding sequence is TGTGCCAGCAGCGTAGAATCAGGGTGGCGTGAGCAGTTCTTC.

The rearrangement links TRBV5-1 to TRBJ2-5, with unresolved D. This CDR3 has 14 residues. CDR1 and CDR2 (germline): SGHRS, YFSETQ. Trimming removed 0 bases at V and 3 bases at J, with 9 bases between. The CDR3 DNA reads TGCGCCAGCAGCTTGGTGCTGGGGAAAGAGACCCAGTACTTC. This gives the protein CASSLVLGKETQYF.

This CDR3 is CASSYGTFGTDTQYF. The CDR3 DNA reads TGTGCCAGCAGCTACGGGACATTTGGCACAGATACGCAGTATTTT. The V call is TRBV11-2, the J call TRBJ2-3; TRBD1 might be the D (6 bases). The V and J ends lost 4 bases and 1 base respectively, with 12 bases between them. CDR1 is SGHAT and CDR2 is FQNNGV in the germline V gene. The CDR3 consists of 15 residues.

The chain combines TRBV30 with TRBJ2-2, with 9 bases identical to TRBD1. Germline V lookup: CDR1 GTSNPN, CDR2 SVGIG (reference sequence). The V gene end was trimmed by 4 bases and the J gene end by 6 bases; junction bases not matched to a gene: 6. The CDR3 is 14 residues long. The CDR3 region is CAWTGQGFAGELFF. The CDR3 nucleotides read TGTGCCTGGACGGGACAGGGATTCGCCGGGGAGCTGTTTTTT.

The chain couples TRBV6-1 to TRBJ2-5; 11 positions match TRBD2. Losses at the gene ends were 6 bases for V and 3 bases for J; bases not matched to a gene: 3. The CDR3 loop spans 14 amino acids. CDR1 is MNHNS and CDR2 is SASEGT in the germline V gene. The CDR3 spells CASSTSGGEETQYF. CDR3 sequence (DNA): TGTGCCAGCAGCACTAGCGGGGGTGAAGAGACCCAGTACTTC.

CDR3 in DNA: TGTGCCAGCAGTTTACCAGGGGGAGGAATTCTCGAAGTATCACCCCTCCACTTT. Its protein product is CASSLPGGGILEVSPLHF. The V and J genes are TRBV28 and TRBJ1-6; 7 bases align to TRBD1. The CDR3 contains 18 residues. The J segment lost 10 bases and the V segment lost 2 bases, leaving 17 bases of the junction unmatched. The germline V gene encodes CDR1 MDHEN and CDR2 SYDVKM.

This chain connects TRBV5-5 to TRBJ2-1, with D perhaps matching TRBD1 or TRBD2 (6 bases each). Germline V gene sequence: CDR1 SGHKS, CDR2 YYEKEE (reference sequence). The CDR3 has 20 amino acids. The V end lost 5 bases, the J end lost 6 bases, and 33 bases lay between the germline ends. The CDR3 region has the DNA TGTGCCAGCAGTAAGATTTACGGGGGCGGAGCCCTCCCCCTAATCAATGAGCAGTTCTTC. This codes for CASSKIYGGGALPLINEQFF.

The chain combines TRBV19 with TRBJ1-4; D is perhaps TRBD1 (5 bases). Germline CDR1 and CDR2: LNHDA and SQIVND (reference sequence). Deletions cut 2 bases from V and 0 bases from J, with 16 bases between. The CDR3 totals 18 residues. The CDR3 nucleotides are TGTGCCAGTAGTATAAATAGGGGAATGACTGCAACTAATGAAAAACTGTTTTTT. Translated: CASSINRGMTATNEKLFF.

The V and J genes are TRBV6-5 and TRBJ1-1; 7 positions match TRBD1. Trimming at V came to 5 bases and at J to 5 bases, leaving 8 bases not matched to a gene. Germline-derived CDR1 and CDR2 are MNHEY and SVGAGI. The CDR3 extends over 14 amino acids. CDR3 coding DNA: TGTGCCAGCAGTACTCGACAGGGAGGGACTGAAGCTTTCTTT. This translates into CASSTRQGGTEAFF.

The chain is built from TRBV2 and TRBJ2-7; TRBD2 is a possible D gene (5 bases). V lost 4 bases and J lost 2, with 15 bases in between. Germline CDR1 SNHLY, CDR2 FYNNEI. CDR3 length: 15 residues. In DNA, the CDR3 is TGTGCCAGCAGTGCCCTGGACTCACCGCCCTACGAGCAGTACTTC. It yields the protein CASSALDSPPYEQYF.

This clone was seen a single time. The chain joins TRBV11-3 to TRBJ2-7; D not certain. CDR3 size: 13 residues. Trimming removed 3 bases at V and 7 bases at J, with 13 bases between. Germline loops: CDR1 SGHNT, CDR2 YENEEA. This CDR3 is CASSLGPLLEQYF. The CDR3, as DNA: TGTGCCAGCAGCTTGGGCCCGTTACTGGAGCAGTACTTC.

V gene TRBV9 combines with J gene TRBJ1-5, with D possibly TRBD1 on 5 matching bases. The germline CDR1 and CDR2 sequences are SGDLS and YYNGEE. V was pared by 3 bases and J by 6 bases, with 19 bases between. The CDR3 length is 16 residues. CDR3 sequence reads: CASSASPLGVGQPQHF. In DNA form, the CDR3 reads TGTGCCAGCAGCGCCAGCCCCCTGGGGGTCGGTCAGCCCCAGCATTTT.

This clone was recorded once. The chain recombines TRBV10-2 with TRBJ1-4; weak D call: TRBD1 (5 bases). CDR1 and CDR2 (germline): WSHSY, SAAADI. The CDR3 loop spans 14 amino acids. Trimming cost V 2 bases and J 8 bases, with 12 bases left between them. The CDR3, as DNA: TGCGCCAGCAGTGAGGCTCGCGGGGGGGAAAAACTGTTTTTT. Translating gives CASSEARGGEKLFF.

Here the CDR3 reads CASSSTRPTDTQYF. The CDR3 region has the DNA TGTGCCAGCAGCTCGACTAGACCCACAGATACGCAGTATTTT. The chain links TRBV7-2 to TRBJ2-3, with D possibly matching TRBD2 (6 bases). Trimming took off 4 bases at V and 2 bases at J, with 10 bases between the two ends. Germline values: CDR1 SGHTA, CDR2 FQGNSA. The length of the CDR3 is 14 residues.

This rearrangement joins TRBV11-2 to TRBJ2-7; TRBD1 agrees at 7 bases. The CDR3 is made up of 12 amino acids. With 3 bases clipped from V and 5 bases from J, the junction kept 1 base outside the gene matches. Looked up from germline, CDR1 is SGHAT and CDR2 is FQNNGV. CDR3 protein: CASSFTGDEQYF. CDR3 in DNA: TGTGCCAGCAGCTTCACAGGGGACGAGCAGTACTTC.

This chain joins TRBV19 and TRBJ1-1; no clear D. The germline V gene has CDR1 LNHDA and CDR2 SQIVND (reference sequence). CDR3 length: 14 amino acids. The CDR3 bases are TGTGCAACGCTGAGGGAGGGTTTGAACACTGAAGCTTTCTTT. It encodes CATLREGLNTEAFF.

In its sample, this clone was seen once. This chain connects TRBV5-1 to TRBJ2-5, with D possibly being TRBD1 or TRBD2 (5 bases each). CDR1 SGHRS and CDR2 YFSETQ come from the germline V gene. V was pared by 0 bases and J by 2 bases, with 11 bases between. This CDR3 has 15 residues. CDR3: CASSLEPGRQETQYF. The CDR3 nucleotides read TGCGCCAGCAGCTTGGAACCGGGACGGCAAGAGACCCAGTACTTC.